The 9 T cell receptor beta chains listed next were all sequenced from one sample in a study of T cells after yellow fever vaccination. One entry per CDR3 protein results from TCRdb running MiXCR on the 5' RACE reads. The sample consists of about 510,000 distinct CDR3 sequences, around a fifth of them appearing once. The sequences come from PBMCs, collected approximately 20 days after the first yellow fever vaccination. The receptors derive from a man between 18 and 35 years old who received the YFV17D yellow fever vaccine.

The chain links TRBV20-1 to TRBJ2-1; D may be TRBD2 (7 bases). The length of the CDR3 is 14 residues. Germline-derived CDR1 and CDR2 are DFQATT and SNEGSKA (reference sequence). V lost 5 bases to trimming and J lost 4 bases, with 15 bases between them. CDR3 protein: CSALEGGVYNEQFF. The CDR3 region has the DNA TGCAGTGCTCTCGAAGGGGGGGTATACAATGAGCAGTTCTTC.

This clonotype was seen only a few times. V and J are TRBV4-2 and TRBJ2-3; D may correspond to TRBD1 or TRBD2 (6 bases each). Germline CDR1 and CDR2: LGHNA and YNFKEQ. With 0 bases removed from V and 6 bases from J, the gap between germline ends came to 19 bases. The CDR3 contains 17 residues. In DNA, the CDR3 is TGTGCCAGCAGCCAAGATACCGGGGGCCCCCCCGGGGATACGCAGTATTTT. Encoded protein: CASSQDTGGPPGDTQYF.

The gene calls are TRBV6-1 and TRBJ2-1, with D possibly being TRBD1 or TRBD2 (5 bases each). V lost 6 bases and J 8 bases, leaving 14 bases between the germline ends. CDR3 length: 13 residues. CDR1 is MNHNS, CDR2 SASEGT, per germline. This CDR3 is CASSREFLHEQFF. CDR3 coding DNA: TGTGCCAGCAGCAGGGAGTTCCTCCATGAGCAGTTCTTC.

This clonotype has a handful of counts. The J gene is TRBJ1-1, the V gene TRBV2; unclear D gene. V lost 4 bases, J lost 5 bases, and 11 bases lay in between. This CDR3 is built from 13 residues. Germline values: CDR1 SNHLY, CDR2 FYNNEI. CDR3 nucleotide sequence: TGTGCCAGCAGTGTGAGACAAAAGACTGAAGCTTTCTTT. Residues: CASSVRQKTEAFF.

The rearrangement links TRBV6-1 to TRBJ2-2; TRBD2 agrees at 8 bases. This CDR3 has 11 amino acids. CDR1 and CDR2 (germline): MNHNS, SASEGT. Losses at the gene ends were 8 bases for V and 7 bases for J; bases not matched to a gene: 0. The CDR3 DNA reads TGTGCCAGCCGGGAGGGCGGGGAGCTGTTTTTT. Encoded protein: CASREGGELFF.

The chain recombines TRBV25-1 with TRBJ2-1; maybe TRBD1 (5 bases). The CDR3 covers 14 residues. V lost 5 bases, J lost 3 bases, and 11 bases lay in between. Germline CDR1 and CDR2: MGHDK and SYGVNS. Written as DNA, the CDR3 is TGTGCCAGCAGTACAGGTTCGGACTACAATGAGCAGTTCTTC. It encodes CASSTGSDYNEQFF.

This clonotype appeared a few times. The chain is built from TRBV29-1 and TRBJ1-2; 11 bases are shared with TRBD1. The germline CDR1 and CDR2 sequences are SQVTM and ANQGSEA. This CDR3 contains 13 residues. V lost 6 bases, J lost 3 bases, and 3 bases stayed unmatched. The CDR3 loop is CSVTDRGHYGYTF. The CDR3 region has the DNA TGCAGCGTGACGGACAGGGGGCACTATGGCTACACCTTC.

The rearrangement links TRBV24-1 to TRBJ2-1; D gene uncertain. Germline CDR1 is KGHDR and CDR2 is SFDVKD. The length of the CDR3 is 11 residues. V shed 5 bases and J shed 8 bases, with 6 bases lying between them. CDR3 sequence: CATSVADEQFF. In DNA, the CDR3 is TGTGCCACCAGTGTGGCAGATGAGCAGTTCTTC.

This chain connects TRBV7-2 to TRBJ2-5; tentative D call: TRBD2 (5 bases). Per the germline V gene, CDR1 is SGHTA and CDR2 is FQGNSA. CDR3 length equals 16 residues. V was clipped by 5 bases and J by 4 bases, with 20 bases between them. CDR3 region: CASSPRAYEGRETQYF. Written as DNA, the CDR3 is TGTGCCAGCAGCCCACGTGCTTATGAGGGCAGAGAGACCCAGTACTTC.